This TCR beta chain was identified in a study of shared clonotypes between healthy human individuals. Points from the study as a whole: Among donors, sharing of clonotypes was expected to be affected by sequencing depth.

Concerning this clone: Its target is not known.

TCRdb's table, derived via immunoSEQ multiplex PCR, lists solely in-frame clones and lacks some. Of around 340,000 clones listed, 73% are singletons. This CDR3 region has 11 residues. Germline V lookup: CDR1 MDHEN, CDR2 SYDVKM. The V gene lost 3 bases and the J gene lost 6 bases, with 3 bases spanning the gap. Donors were healthy HIV-negative adults without recent acute infections or vaccinations. J is TRBJ2-1 and V is TRBV28; D unresolved. What was sequenced was memory CD4+ T cells sorted from blood. Stated subset: CD45RA-negative fraction. The clonotype was recovered from a young man in good health. The CDR3, as DNA: TGTGCCAGCAGTTTCCGCAATGAGCAGTTCTTC. Amino acid sequence: CASSFRNEQFF. Full variable domain (rest looked up from reference TRBV28 and TRBJ2-1): DVKVTQSSRYLVKRTGEKVFLECVQDMDHENMFWYRQDPGLGLRLIYFSYDVKMKEKGDIPEGYSVSREKKERFSLILESASTNQTSMYLCASSFRNEQFFGPGTRLTVL.